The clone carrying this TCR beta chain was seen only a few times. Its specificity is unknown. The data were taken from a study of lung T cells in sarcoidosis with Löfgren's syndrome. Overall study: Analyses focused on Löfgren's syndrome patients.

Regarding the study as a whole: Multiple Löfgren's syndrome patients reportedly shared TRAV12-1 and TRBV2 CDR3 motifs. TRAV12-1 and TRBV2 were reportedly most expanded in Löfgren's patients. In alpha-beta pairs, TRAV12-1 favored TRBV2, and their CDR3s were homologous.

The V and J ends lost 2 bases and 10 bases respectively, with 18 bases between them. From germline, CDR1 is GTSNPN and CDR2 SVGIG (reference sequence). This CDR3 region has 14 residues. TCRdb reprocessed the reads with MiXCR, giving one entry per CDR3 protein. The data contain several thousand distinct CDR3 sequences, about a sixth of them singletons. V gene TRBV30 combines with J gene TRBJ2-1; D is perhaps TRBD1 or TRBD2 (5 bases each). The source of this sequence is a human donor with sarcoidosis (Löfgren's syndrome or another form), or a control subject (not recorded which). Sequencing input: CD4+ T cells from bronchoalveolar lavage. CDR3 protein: CAWSQLLTRGEQFF. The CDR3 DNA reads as TGTGCCTGGAGTCAACTACTCACTCGGGGCGAGCAGTTCTTC. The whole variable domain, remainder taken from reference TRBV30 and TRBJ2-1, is SQTIHQWPATLVQPVGSPLSLECTVEGTSNPNLYWYRQAAGRGLQLLFYSVGIGQISSEVPQNLSASRPQDRQFILSSKKLLLSDSGFYLCAWSQLLTRGEQFFGPGTRLTVL.